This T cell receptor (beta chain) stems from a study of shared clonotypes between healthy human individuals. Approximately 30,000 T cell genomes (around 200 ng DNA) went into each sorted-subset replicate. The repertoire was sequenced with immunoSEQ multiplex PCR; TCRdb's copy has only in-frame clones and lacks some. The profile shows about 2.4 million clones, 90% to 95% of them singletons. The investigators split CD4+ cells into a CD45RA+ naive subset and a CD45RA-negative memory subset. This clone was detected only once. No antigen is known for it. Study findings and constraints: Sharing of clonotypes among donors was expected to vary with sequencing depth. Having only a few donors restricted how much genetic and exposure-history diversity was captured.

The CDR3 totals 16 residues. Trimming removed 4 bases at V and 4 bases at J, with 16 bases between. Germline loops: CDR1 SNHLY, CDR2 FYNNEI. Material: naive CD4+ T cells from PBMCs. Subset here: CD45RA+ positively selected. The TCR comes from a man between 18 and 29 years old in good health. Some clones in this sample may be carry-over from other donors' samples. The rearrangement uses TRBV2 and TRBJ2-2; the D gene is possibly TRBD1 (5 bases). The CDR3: CASSGGATVSTGELFF. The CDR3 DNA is TGTGCCAGCAGTGGTGGTGCGACAGTTTCCACCGGGGAGCTGTTTTTT. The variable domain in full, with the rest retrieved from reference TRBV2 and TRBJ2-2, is EPEVTQTPSHQVTQMGQEVILRCVPISNHLYFYWYRQILGQKVEFLVSFYNNEISEKSEIFDDQFSVERPDGSNFTLKIRSTKLEDSAMYFCASSGGATVSTGELFFGEGSRLTVL.